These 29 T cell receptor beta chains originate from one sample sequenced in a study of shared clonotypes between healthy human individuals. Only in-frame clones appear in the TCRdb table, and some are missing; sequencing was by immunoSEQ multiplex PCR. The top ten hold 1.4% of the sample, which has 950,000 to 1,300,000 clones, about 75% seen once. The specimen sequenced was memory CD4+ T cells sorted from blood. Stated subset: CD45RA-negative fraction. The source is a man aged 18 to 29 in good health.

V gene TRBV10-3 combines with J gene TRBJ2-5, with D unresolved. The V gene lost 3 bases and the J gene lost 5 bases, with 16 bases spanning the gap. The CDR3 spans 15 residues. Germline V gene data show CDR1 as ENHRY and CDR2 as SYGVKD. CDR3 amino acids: CAISDDIVSQETQYF. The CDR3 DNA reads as TGTGCCATCAGTGACGATATCGTCTCACAGGAGACCCAGTACTTC.

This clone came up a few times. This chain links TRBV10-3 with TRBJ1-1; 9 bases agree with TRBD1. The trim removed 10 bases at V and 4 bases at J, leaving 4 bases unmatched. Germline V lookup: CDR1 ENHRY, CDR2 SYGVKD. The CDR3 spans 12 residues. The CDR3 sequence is CANGQGTTEAFF. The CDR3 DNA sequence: TGTGCCAACGGACAGGGGACCACTGAAGCTTTCTTT.

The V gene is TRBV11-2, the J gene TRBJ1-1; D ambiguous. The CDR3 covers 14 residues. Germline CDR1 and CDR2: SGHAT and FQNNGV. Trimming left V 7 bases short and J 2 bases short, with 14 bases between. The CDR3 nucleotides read TGTGCCAGCACCCGAAGTATCGACAACACTGAAGCTTTCTTT. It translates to CASTRSIDNTEAFF.

The CDR3 sequence is CASRAPDGNQPQHF. DNA of the CDR3: TGCGCCAGCAGGGCTCCGGACGGAAATCAGCCCCAGCATTTT. The rearrangement joins TRBV4-1 to TRBJ1-5, with no clear D. CDR3 length equals 14 residues. The germline CDR1 and CDR2 sequences are MGHRA and YSYEKL. The germline V and J ends were trimmed by 6 bases and 4 bases, with 13 bases remaining between them.

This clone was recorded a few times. DNA for the CDR3: TGCGCCAGCAGCTTGGTTGGAGGGTGGAGAACTGAAGCTTTCTTT. Encoded protein: CASSLVGGWRTEAFF. This chain links TRBV5-1 with TRBJ1-1, with D uncertain. The V end lost 0 bases, the J end lost 5 bases, and 14 bases lay between the germline ends. CDR3 length: 15 amino acids. The germline V gene has CDR1 SGHRS and CDR2 YFSETQ.

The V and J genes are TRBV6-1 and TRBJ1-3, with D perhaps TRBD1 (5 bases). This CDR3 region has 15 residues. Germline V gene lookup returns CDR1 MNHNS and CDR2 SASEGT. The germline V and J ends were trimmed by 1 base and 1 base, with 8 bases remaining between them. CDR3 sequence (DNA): TGTGCCAGCAGTGAAGAAAGGGGTTCTGGAAACACCATATATTTT. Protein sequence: CASSEERGSGNTIYF.

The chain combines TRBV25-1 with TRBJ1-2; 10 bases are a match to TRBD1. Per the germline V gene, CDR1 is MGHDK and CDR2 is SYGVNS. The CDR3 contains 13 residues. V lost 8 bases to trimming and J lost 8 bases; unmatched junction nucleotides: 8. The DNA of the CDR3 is TGTGCCAGCCAACCCCGGGACAGGGGCGGCTACACCTTC. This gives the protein CASQPRDRGGYTF.

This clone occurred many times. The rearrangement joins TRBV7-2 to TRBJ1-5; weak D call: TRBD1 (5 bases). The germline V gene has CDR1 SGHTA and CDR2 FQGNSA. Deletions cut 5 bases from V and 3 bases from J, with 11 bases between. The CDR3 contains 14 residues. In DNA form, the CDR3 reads TGTGCCAGCAGCAGGGGCATGGACAATCAGCCCCAGCATTTT. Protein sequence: CASSRGMDNQPQHF.

The CDR3 DNA sequence: TGTGCCACCCTATCCGGGACAGGGGAGAAGGACGAGCAGTACTTC. Protein: CATLSGTGEKDEQYF. The rearrangement links TRBV10-3 to TRBJ2-7; 10 positions agree with TRBD1. Germline loops: CDR1 ENHRY, CDR2 SYGVKD. This CDR3 is built from 15 residues. V lost 10 bases and J lost 5; bases outside the gene matches: 14.

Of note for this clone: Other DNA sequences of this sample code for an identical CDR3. CDR3 loop: CASSLGGAGANVLTF. The CDR3 bases are TGTGCCAGCAGCTTAGGAGGGGCTGGGGCCAACGTCCTGACTTTC. V usage is TRBV7-2 and J usage is TRBJ2-6; D possibly matches TRBD1 or TRBD2 (5 bases each). The V and J ends lost 1 base and 2 bases respectively, with 6 bases between them. Germline CDR1 SGHTA, CDR2 FQGNSA. The CDR3 spans 15 residues.

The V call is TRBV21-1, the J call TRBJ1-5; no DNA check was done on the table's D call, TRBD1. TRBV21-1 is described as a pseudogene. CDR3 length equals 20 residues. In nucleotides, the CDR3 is TGTGCCAGCAGCTTACATCTCCCGGCCAGGTTTTCCTATAGCAATCAGCCCCAGCATTTT. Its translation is CASSLHLPARFSYSNQPQHF.

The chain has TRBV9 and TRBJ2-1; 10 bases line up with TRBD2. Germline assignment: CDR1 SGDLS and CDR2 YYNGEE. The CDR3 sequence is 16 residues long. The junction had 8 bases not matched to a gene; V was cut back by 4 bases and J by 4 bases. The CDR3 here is CASSPQLAGPYNEQFF. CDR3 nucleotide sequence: TGTGCCAGCAGCCCCCAACTAGCGGGACCTTACAATGAGCAGTTCTTC.

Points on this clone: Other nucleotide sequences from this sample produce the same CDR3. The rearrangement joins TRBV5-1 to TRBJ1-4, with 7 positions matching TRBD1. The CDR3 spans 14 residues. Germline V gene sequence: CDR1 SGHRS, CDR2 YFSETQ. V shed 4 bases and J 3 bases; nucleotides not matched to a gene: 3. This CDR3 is CASSPGTANEKLFF. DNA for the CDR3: TGCGCCAGCAGCCCGGGGACAGCTAATGAAAAACTGTTTTTT.

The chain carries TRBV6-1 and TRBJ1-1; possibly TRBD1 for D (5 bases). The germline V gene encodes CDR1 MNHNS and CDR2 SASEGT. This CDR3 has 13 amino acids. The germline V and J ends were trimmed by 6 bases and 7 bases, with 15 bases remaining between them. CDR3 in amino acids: CASSGWGLREAFF. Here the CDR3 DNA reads TGTGCCAGCAGCGGATGGGGACTTCGTGAAGCTTTCTTT.

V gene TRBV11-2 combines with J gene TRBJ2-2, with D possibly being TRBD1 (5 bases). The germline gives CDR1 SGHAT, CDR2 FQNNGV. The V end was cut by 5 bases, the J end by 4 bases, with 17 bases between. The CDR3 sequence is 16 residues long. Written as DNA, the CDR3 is TGTGCCAGCAGCCGCCGGGCGCAGGGTATCACCGGGGAGCTGTTTTTT. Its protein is CASSRRAQGITGELFF.

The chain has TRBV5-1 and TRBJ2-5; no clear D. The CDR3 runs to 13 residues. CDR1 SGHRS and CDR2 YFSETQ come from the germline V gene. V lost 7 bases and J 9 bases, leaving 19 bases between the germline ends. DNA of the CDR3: TGCGCCAGCGGCGAAACCGTAGACATCGCCCAGTACTTC. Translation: CASGETVDIAQYF.

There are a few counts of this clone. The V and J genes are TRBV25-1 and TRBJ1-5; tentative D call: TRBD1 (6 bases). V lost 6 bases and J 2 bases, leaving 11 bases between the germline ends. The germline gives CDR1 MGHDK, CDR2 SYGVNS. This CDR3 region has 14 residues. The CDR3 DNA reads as TGTGCCAGCAGCCCCAGGGGCGGCAATCAGCCCCAGCATTTT. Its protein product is CASSPRGGNQPQHF.

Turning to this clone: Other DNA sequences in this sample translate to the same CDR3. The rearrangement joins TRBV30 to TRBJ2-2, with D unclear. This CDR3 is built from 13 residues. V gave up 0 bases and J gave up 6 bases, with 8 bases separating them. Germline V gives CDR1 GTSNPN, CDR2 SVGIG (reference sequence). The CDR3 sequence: CAWSVSASGELFF. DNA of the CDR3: TGTGCCTGGAGTGTATCGGCCTCCGGGGAGCTGTTTTTT.

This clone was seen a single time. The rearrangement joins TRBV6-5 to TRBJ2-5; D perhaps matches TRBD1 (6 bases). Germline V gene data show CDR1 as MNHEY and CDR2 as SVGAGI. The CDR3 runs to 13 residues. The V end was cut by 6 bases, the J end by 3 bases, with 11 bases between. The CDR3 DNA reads TGTGCCAGCAGCCTAACAGGGAAAGAGACCCAGTACTTC. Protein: CASSLTGKETQYF.

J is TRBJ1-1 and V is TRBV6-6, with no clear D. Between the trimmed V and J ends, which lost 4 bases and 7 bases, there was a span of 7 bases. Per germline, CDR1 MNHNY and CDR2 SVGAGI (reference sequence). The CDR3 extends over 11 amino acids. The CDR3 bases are TGTGCCAGCAGTTTTGGCCTTGAAGCTTTCTTT. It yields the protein CASSFGLEAFF.

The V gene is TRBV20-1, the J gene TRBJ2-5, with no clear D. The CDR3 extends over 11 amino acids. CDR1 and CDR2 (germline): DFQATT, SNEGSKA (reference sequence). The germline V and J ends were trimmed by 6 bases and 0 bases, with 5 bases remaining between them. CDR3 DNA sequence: TGCAGTGCGGAGCACCAAGAGACCCAGTACTTC. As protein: CSAEHQETQYF.

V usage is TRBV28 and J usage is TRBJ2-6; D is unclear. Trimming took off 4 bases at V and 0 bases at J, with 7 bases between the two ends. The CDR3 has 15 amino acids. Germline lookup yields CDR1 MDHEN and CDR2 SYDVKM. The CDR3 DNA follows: TGTGCCAGCAGTTCTCTCCACTCTGGGGCCAACGTCCTGACTTTC. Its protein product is CASSSLHSGANVLTF.

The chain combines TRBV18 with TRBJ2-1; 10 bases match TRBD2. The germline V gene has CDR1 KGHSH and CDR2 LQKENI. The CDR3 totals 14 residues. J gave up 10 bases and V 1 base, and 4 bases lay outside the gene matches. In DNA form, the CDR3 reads TGTGCCAGCTCACCACAGCGGGGGGGCGACGAGCAGTTCTTC. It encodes CASSPQRGGDEQFF. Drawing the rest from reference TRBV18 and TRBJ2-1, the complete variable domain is NAGVMQNPRHLVRRRGQEARLRCSPMKGHSHVYWYRQLPEEGLKFMVYLQKENIIDESGMPKERFSAEFPKEGPSILRIQQVVRGDSAAYFCASSPQRGGDEQFFGPGTRLTVL.

CDR3 DNA: TGTGCCAGCAGTTTAAGGGGTGAAGAGACCCAGTACTTC. Translation: CASSLRGEETQYF. This rearrangement joins TRBV27 to TRBJ2-5; perhaps TRBD1 as D (5 bases). V lost 2 bases, J lost 3 bases, and 7 bases lay in between. Germline CDR1 reads MNHEY; CDR2 reads SMNVEV (reference sequence). The CDR3 is made up of 13 amino acids.

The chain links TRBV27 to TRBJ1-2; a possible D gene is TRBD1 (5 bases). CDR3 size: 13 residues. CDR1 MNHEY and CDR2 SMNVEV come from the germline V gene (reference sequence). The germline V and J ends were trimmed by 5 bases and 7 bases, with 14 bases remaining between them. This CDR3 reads CASSPGRVGGYTF. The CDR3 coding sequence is TGTGCCAGCAGTCCCGGCAGGGTCGGTGGCTACACCTTC.

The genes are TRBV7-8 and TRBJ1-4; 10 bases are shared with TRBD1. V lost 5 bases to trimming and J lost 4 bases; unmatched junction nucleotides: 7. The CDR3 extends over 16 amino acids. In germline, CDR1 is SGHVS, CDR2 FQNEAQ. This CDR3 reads CASSRTGGNYNEKLFF. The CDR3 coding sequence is TGTGCCAGCAGCAGGACAGGGGGGAACTATAATGAAAAACTGTTTTTT.

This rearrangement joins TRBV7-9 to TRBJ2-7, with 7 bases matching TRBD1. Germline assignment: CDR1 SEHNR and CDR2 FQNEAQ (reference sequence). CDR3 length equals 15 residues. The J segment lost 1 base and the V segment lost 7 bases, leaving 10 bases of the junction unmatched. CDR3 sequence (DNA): TGTGCCAGCACCAAACAAGGGACAGTTTCCTACGAGCAGTACTTC. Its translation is CASTKQGTVSYEQYF. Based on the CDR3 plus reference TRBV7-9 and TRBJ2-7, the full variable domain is DTGVSQNPRHKITKRGQNVTFRCDPISEHNRLYWYRQTLGQGPEFLTYFQNEAQLEKSRLLSDRFSAERPKGSFSTLEIQRTEQGDSAMYLCASTKQGTVSYEQYFGPGTRLTVT.

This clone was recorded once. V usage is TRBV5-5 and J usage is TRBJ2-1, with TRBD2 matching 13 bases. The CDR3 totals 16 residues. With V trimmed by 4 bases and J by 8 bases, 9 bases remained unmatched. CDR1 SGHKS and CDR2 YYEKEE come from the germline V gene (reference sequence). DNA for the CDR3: TGTGCCAGCAGCATACTAGCGGGAGGGCCTAGGGATGAGCAGTTCTTC. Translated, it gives CASSILAGGPRDEQFF.

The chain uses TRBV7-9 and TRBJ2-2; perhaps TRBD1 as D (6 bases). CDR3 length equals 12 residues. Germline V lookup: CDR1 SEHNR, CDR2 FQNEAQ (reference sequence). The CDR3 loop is CARTDLTGELFF. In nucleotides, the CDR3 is TGTGCGAGGACAGATCTCACCGGGGAGCTGTTTTTT.